The entry that follows covers one TCR beta chain sequence. In germline, CDR1 is MGHDK, CDR2 SYGVNS. The V end was cut by 2 bases, the J end by 7 bases, with 11 bases between. The CDR3 contains 13 residues. Method: immunoSEQ multiplex PCR; TCRdb's copy keeps in-frame clones and lacks some. The sample contains fewer than 500,000 clones, more than 75% of which appear only once. This sample stems from a study of blood T cell repertoires in COVID-19. The origin of this receptor is a man aged 25 to 45 who had recovered from COVID-19. The material sequenced was PBMCs or T cells enriched from blood (not recorded which). This chain joins TRBV25-1 and TRBJ1-2, with D perhaps matching TRBD1 (5 bases). DNA for the CDR3: TGTGCCAGCAGTGAACCCGGGACTCGTGGCTACACCTTC. Translated: CASSEPGTRGYTF.